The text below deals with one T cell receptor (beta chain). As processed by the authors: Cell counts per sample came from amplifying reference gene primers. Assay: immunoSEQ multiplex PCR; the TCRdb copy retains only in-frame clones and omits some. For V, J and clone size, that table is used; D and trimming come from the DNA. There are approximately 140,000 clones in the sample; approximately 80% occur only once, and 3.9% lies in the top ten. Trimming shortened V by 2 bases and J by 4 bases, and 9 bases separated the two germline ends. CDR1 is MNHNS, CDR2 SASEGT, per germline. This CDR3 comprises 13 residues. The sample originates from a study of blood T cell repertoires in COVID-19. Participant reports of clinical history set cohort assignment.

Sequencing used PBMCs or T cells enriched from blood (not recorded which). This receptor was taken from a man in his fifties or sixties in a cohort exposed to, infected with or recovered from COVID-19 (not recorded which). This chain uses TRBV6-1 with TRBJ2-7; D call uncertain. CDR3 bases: TGTGCCAGCAGTGAAAGCATATCGTACGAGCAGTACTTC. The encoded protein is CASSESISYEQYF.